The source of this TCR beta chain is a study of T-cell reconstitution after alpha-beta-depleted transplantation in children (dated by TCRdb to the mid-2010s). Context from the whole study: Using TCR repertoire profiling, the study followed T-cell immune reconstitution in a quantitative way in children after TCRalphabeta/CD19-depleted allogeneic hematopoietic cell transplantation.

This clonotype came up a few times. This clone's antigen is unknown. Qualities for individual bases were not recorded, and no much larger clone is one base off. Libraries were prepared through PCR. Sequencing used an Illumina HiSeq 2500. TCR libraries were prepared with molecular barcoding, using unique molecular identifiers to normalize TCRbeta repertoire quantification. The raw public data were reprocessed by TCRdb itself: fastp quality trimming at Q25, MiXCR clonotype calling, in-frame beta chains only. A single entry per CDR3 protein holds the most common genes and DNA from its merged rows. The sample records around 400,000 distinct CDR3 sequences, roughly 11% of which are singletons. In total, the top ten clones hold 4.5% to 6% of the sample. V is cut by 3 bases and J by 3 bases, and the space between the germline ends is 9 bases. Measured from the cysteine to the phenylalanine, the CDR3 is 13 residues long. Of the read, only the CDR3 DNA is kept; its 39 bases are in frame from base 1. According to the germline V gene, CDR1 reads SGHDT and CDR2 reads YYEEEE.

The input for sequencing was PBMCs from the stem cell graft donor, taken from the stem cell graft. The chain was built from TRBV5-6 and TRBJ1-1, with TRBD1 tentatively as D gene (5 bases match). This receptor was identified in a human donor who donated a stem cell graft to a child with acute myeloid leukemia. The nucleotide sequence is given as TGTGCCAGCAGCTCAGGGTTGGACACTGAAGCTTTCTTT. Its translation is CASSSGLDTEAFF. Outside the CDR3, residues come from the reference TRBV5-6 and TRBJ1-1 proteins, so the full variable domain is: DAGVTQSPTHLIKTRGQQVTLRCSPKSGHDTVSWYQQALGQGPQFIFQYYEEEERQRGNFPDRFSGHQFPNYSSELNVNALLLGDSALYLCASSSGLDTEAFFGQGTRLTVV.